These 28 T cell receptor beta chains were all obtained from the same sample, sequenced in a study of T cell changes during pregnancy in multiple sclerosis. Data came from immunoSEQ multiplex PCR; TCRdb stores just in-frame clones and leaves some out. The sample records roughly 120,000 clones, 90% to 95% being singletons. The specimen comprised peripheral blood, sampled in the third trimester of pregnancy. The receptors were gathered from a female donor with multiple sclerosis, enrolled in a pregnancy study.

This chain joins TRBV5-4 and TRBJ1-2; D perhaps matches TRBD1 (5 bases). Trimming removed 4 bases from V and 3 bases from J, with 16 bases in between. The CDR3 contains 15 residues. CDR1 and CDR2 (germline): SGHNT, YYREEE (reference sequence). CDR3 loop: CASSRTGVVDYGYTF. CDR3 in DNA: TGTGCCAGCAGCAGGACGGGGGTGGTTGACTATGGCTACACCTTC. Variable domain in full (rest from reference TRBV5-4 and TRBJ1-2): ETGVTQSPTHLIKTRGQQVTLRCSSQSGHNTVSWYQQALGQGPQFIFQYYREEENGRGNFPPRFSGLQFPNYSSELNVNALELDDSALYLCASSRTGVVDYGYTFGSGTRLTVV.

This clone was detected once. The J gene is TRBJ1-1, the V gene TRBV21-1; TRBD1 is the table's D call and was not checked against the DNA. TRBV21-1 is a pseudogene locus. CDR3 length: 15 residues. The CDR3 sequence is CASSKSKDKNTEAFF. The CDR3 nucleotides read TGTGCCAGCAGCAAATCAAAGGACAAGAACACTGAAGCTTTCTTT.

The chain uses TRBV30 and TRBJ2-7, with D possibly being TRBD2 (6 bases). This CDR3 has 13 amino acids. Germline CDR1 is GTSNPN and CDR2 is SVGIG (reference sequence). Trimming removed 2 bases from V and 7 bases from J, with 15 bases in between. The CDR3 loop reads CAWSLGGVLEQYF. DNA for the CDR3: TGTGCCTGGAGTCTCGGGGGAGTGCTGGAGCAGTACTTC. The full variable domain, completed using reference TRBV30 and TRBJ2-7, is SQTIHQWPATLVQPVGSPLSLECTVEGTSNPNLYWYRQAAGRGLQLLFYSVGIGQISSEVPQNLSASRPQDRQFILSSKKLLLSDSGFYLCAWSLGGVLEQYFGPGTRLTVT.

The chain employs TRBV11-2 and TRBJ2-7; D is ambiguous. The CDR3 extends over 16 amino acids. Germline CDR1 SGHAT, CDR2 FQNNGV. V was shortened by 5 bases and J by 1 base, with 18 bases between the two germline ends. CDR3 bases: TGTGCCAGCAGCCAACGGCTCCGGGTCCTATCCTACGAGCAGTACTTC. Its translation: CASSQRLRVLSYEQYF.

The rearrangement links TRBV28 to TRBJ1-6; D is perhaps TRBD1 (6 bases). This CDR3 region has 18 residues. V was shortened by 2 bases and J by 7 bases, with 21 bases between the two germline ends. Germline loops: CDR1 MDHEN, CDR2 SYDVKM. The CDR3 nucleotides read TGTGCCAGCAGTTTAGGGGGGGACCCGACAGGTTCAAATTCACCCCTCCACTTT. Translating it yields CASSLGGDPTGSNSPLHF.

This clone was seen once. The chain recombines TRBV7-9 with TRBJ1-4, with 7 bases identical to TRBD1. Germline V gives CDR1 SEHNR, CDR2 FQNEAQ (reference sequence). This CDR3 has 17 amino acids. V lost 5 bases to trimming and J lost 0 bases; unmatched junction nucleotides: 9. CDR3 bases: TGTGCCAGCAGCGTAGGACAGGCACCTGCAACTAATGAAAAACTGTTTTTT. Translated, it gives CASSVGQAPATNEKLFF.

This clone was recorded once. The chain recombines TRBV9 with TRBJ1-4; 8 positions match TRBD1. The CDR3 loop spans 15 amino acids. Germline CDR1 SGDLS, CDR2 YYNGEE. Trimming at V came to 3 bases and at J to 6 bases, leaving 7 bases not matched to a gene. The CDR3 protein is CASSAGDRMDEKLFF. CDR3 nucleotide sequence: TGTGCCAGCAGCGCGGGGGACAGGATGGATGAAAAACTGTTTTTT. The whole variable domain, filled in from reference TRBV9 and TRBJ1-4, reads DSGVTQTPKHLITATGQRVTLRCSPRSGDLSVYWYQQSLDQGLQFLIQYYNGEERAKGNILERFSAQQFPDLHSELNLSSLELGDSALYFCASSAGDRMDEKLFFGSGTQLSVL.

This chain connects TRBV9 to TRBJ1-2; 9 positions match TRBD1. Germline V gene sequence: CDR1 SGDLS, CDR2 YYNGEE. V shed 0 bases and J 9 bases; nucleotides not matched to a gene: 21. CDR3 length: 19 residues. CDR3 amino acids: CASSVASGGNSGQGRSYTF. In nucleotides, the CDR3 is TGTGCCAGCAGCGTAGCTTCAGGGGGCAACTCGGGACAGGGAAGAAGCTACACCTTC.

The chain couples TRBV18 to TRBJ2-1; D uncertain. CDR1 and CDR2 (germline): KGHSH, LQKENI. The CDR3 sequence is 15 residues long. V was clipped by 2 bases and J by 0 bases, with 8 bases between them. In DNA, the CDR3 is TGTGCCAGCTCACCAGCGGTGAGCTCCTACAATGAGCAGTTCTTC. Encoded protein: CASSPAVSSYNEQFF.

The V call is TRBV7-6, the J call TRBJ2-7; TRBD2 matches at 8 bases. Germline values: CDR1 SGHVS, CDR2 FNYEAQ. This CDR3 comprises 17 residues. Losses at the gene ends were 3 bases for V and 0 bases for J; bases not matched to a gene: 10. For the CDR3, the DNA is TGTGCCAGCAGCTTCGGGGCCCGGGGGGGGCCCTCCTACGAGCAGTACTTC. This codes for CASSFGARGGPSYEQYF.

This chain links TRBV9 with TRBJ2-1, with D possibly TRBD2 on 6 matching bases. The V end lost 4 bases, the J end lost 5 bases, and 22 bases lay between the germline ends. Germline lookup yields CDR1 SGDLS and CDR2 YYNGEE. This CDR3 is built from 17 residues. Here the CDR3 DNA reads TGTGCCAGCAGCCGACTAATACGGGGGAAAACCCACAATGAGCAGTTCTTC. The encoded protein is CASSRLIRGKTHNEQFF.

The genes are TRBV6-6 and TRBJ2-7, with 10 bases identical to TRBD1. Germline CDR1 MNHNY, CDR2 SVGAGI (reference sequence). The trim removed 5 bases at V and 5 bases at J, leaving 12 bases unmatched. This CDR3 region has 16 residues. CDR3 bases: TGTGCCAGCAGTAGCAATCCGGGACAGGGGAGCCACGAGCAGTACTTC. As protein: CASSSNPGQGSHEQYF.

The chain uses TRBV13 and TRBJ2-5; 8 bases map to TRBD2. The germline CDR1 and CDR2 sequences are PRHDT and FYEKMQ (reference sequence). CDR3 length: 18 amino acids. With V trimmed by 3 bases and J by 5 bases, 17 bases remained unmatched. The CDR3 here is CASSLEAVPGLGHETQYF. In DNA, the CDR3 is TGTGCCAGCAGCTTGGAGGCAGTCCCGGGACTAGGGCACGAGACCCAGTACTTC. Full variable domain (rest looked up from reference TRBV13 and TRBJ2-5): AAGVIQSPRHLIKEKRETATLKCYPIPRHDTVYWYQQGPGQDPQFLISFYEKMQSDKGSIPDRFSAQQFSDYHSELNMSSLELGDSALYFCASSLEAVPGLGHETQYFGPGTRLLVL.

This chain links TRBV19 with TRBJ2-3; D is possibly TRBD2 (6 bases). The germline V gene encodes CDR1 LNHDA and CDR2 SQIVND (reference sequence). The ends were cut back, 2 bases at V and 4 bases at J, with 10 bases in the middle. The CDR3 covers 14 residues. CDR3 amino acids: CASSITPSADTQYF. As DNA, the CDR3 is TGTGCCAGTAGTATAACCCCTAGCGCAGATACGCAGTATTTT.

The CDR3 sequence: CASSLPGRLAETQYF. CDR3 coding DNA: TGTGCCAGCAGCTTGCCAGGGCGTTTGGCCGAGACCCAGTACTTC. The chain carries TRBV5-4 and TRBJ2-5, with D possibly TRBD1 on 5 matching bases. Germline-derived CDR1 and CDR2 are SGHNT and YYREEE (reference sequence). The CDR3 runs to 15 residues. V lost 1 base and J 5 bases, leaving 15 bases between the germline ends. The full variable domain, completed using reference TRBV5-4 and TRBJ2-5, is ETGVTQSPTHLIKTRGQQVTLRCSSQSGHNTVSWYQQALGQGPQFIFQYYREEENGRGNFPPRFSGLQFPNYSSELNVNALELDDSALYLCASSLPGRLAETQYFGPGTRLLVL.

The chain is built from TRBV6-5 and TRBJ2-7, with D possibly matching TRBD2 (6 bases). The CDR3 contains 14 residues. The germline V gene encodes CDR1 MNHEY and CDR2 SVGAGI. The germline V and J ends were trimmed by 6 bases and 3 bases, with 15 bases remaining between them. Here the CDR3 reads CASSLRAGLYEQYF. The CDR3 nucleotides read TGTGCCAGCAGCCTCCGGGCGGGACTCTACGAGCAGTACTTC.

This chain joins TRBV7-9 and TRBJ2-7; possibly TRBD2 for D (5 bases). Between the trimmed V and J ends, which lost 5 bases and 1 base, there was a span of 12 bases. Germline loops: CDR1 SEHNR, CDR2 FQNEAQ (reference sequence). The CDR3 is made up of 14 amino acids. The CDR3 loop is CASSQTGKSYEQYF. CDR3 sequence (DNA): TGTGCCAGCAGCCAAACCGGGAAATCCTACGAGCAGTACTTC.

The chain employs TRBV7-3 and TRBJ2-2; the D is unclear. V was clipped by 2 bases and J by 6 bases, with 13 bases between them. Looked up from germline, CDR1 is SGHTA and CDR2 is FQGTGA. The CDR3 runs 15 residues. The CDR3 region is CASSLYPRFPGELFF. The CDR3, as DNA: TGTGCCAGCAGCTTATACCCCAGGTTCCCCGGGGAGCTGTTTTTT. The complete variable domain, with remaining parts taken from reference TRBV7-3 and TRBJ2-2, reads GAGVSQTPSNKVTEKGKYVELRCDPISGHTALYWYRQSLGQGPEFLIYFQGTGAADDSGLPNDRFFAVRPEGSVSTLKIQRTERGDSAVYLCASSLYPRFPGELFFGEGSRLTVL.

The V and J genes are TRBV28 and TRBJ1-1; D call uncertain. Germline V CDR1 and CDR2: MDHEN, SYDVKM. This CDR3 region has 15 residues. Between the trimmed V and J ends, which lost 3 bases and 3 bases, there was a span of 14 bases. The CDR3 DNA is TGTGCCAGCAGTTTCGACGCGGGAGGGTACACTGAAGCTTTCTTT. It codes for CASSFDAGGYTEAFF.

The rearrangement joins TRBV5-1 to TRBJ2-1; 11 bases line up with TRBD2. J was trimmed by 8 bases and V by 3 bases; bases with no gene match: 16. Germline-derived CDR1 and CDR2 are SGHRS and YFSETQ. The CDR3 totals 18 residues. The DNA for the CDR3 is TGCGCCAGCAGCTCGCTCCTCTTAGCGGGAGGGATAGGCGATGAGCAGTTCTTC. Its protein is CASSSLLLAGGIGDEQFF.

The V and J genes are TRBV5-1 and TRBJ2-2; a weak D match, TRBD1 (5 bases). Germline assignment: CDR1 SGHRS and CDR2 YFSETQ. V dropped 4 bases and J dropped 4 bases, with 14 bases sitting between them. The CDR3 loop spans 15 amino acids. The CDR3 coding sequence is TGCGCCAGCAGCCTTCAGCCAGGGTTCACCGGGGAGCTGTTTTTT. Its protein product is CASSLQPGFTGELFF.

The chain combines TRBV6-1 with TRBJ2-5; 11 nucleotides agree with TRBD1. The CDR3 runs to 14 residues. CDR1 is MNHNS, CDR2 SASEGT, per germline. Trimming cost V 4 bases and J 5 bases; bases outside gene matches: 3. The CDR3 reads CASSGDRGVETQYF. The CDR3, as DNA: TGTGCCAGCAGTGGGGACAGGGGGGTTGAGACCCAGTACTTC.

The chain links TRBV2 to TRBJ1-2; TRBD1 agrees at 7 bases. V gave up 7 bases and J gave up 3 bases; unmatched junction bases: 14. CDR3 length: 16 amino acids. CDR1 SNHLY and CDR2 FYNNEI come from the germline V gene. The CDR3 DNA is TGTGCCAGCAACCCGGTCGAGGGGGCGGGGTACTATGGCTACACCTTC. Amino acids: CASNPVEGAGYYGYTF.

CDR3 DNA sequence: TGTGCTAGTGCTCTGACTAGCGGGAGTAATGAGCAGTTCTTC. Its translation is CASALTSGSNEQFF. The gene calls are TRBV12-5 and TRBJ2-1; 12 bases agree with TRBD2. The germline V gene encodes CDR1 LGHNT and CDR2 FRNRAP. The CDR3 covers 14 residues. J lost 7 bases, V lost 7 bases, and 5 bases had no gene match.

This sequence joins TRBV10-3 and TRBJ2-7; TRBD1 matches at 12 bases. V trimming: 3 bases; J trimming: 7 bases; junction bases outside the gene matches: 7. The CDR3 spans 15 residues. CDR1 ENHRY and CDR2 SYGVKD come from the germline V gene. CDR3 loop: CAISDRDRGRNEQYF. CDR3 nucleotide sequence: TGTGCCATCAGTGACCGGGACAGGGGGCGTAATGAGCAGTACTTC.

This rearrangement joins TRBV5-8 to TRBJ1-3; D perhaps matches TRBD1 (5 bases). The V end was cut by 4 bases, the J end by 0 bases, with 11 bases between. There are 15 residues in the CDR3. Germline lookup yields CDR1 SGHTS and CDR2 YDEGEE. The CDR3: CASSPGFLSGNTIYF. The CDR3 nucleotides are TGTGCCAGCAGCCCAGGGTTTCTCTCTGGAAACACCATATATTTT.

This clone was seen only a few times. The chain has TRBV19 and TRBJ1-1; D gene ambiguous. CDR3 length: 13 residues. Germline values: CDR1 LNHDA, CDR2 SQIVND (reference sequence). V was trimmed by 3 bases and J by 5 bases, leaving 10 bases between them. CDR3 sequence reads: CASSINRETEAFF. For the CDR3, the DNA is TGTGCCAGTAGTATTAACCGGGAGACTGAAGCTTTCTTT.

For this clone: Other DNA sequences of this sample code for an identical CDR3. The chain couples TRBV2 to TRBJ1-5, with TRBD1 matching over 8 bases. V shed 6 bases, J shed 2 bases, and the junction held 3 bases outside the gene matches. The CDR3 contains 14 residues. Per germline, CDR1 SNHLY and CDR2 FYNNEI. Here the CDR3 DNA reads TGTGCCAGCAGGACGACAGGGGGCAATCAGCCCCAGCATTTT. Protein: CASRTTGGNQPQHF.